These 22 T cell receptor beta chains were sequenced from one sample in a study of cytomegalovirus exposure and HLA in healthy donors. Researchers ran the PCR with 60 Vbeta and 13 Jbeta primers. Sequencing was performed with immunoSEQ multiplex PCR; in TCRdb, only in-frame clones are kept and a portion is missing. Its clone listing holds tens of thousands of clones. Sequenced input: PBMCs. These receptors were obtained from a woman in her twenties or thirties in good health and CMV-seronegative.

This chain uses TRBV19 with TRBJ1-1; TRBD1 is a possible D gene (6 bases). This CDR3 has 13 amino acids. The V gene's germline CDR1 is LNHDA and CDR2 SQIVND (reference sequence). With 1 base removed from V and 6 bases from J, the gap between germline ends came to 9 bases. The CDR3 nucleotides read TGTGCCAGTAGTATAGGGACAGTTCCTGAAGCTTTCTTT. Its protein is CASSIGTVPEAFF.

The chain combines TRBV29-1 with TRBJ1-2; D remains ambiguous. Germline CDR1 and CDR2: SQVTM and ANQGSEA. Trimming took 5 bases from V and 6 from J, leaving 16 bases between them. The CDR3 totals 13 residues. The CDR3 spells CSVNRQSGDGYTF. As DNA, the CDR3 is TGCAGCGTTAATCGGCAATCCGGGGATGGCTACACCTTC.

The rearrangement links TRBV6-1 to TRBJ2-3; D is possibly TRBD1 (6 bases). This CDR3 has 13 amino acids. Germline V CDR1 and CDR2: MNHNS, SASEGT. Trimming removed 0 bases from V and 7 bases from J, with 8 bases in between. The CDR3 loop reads CASSEARGYTQYF. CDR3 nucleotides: TGTGCCAGCAGTGAAGCCAGGGGTTATACGCAGTATTTT.

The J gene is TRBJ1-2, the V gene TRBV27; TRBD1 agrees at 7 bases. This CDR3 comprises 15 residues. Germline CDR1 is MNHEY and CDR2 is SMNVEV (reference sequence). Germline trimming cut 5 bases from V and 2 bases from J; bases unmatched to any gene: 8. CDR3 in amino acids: CASSPLDRFNYGYTF. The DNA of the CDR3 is TGTGCCAGCAGTCCGTTGGACAGGTTCAACTATGGCTACACCTTC.

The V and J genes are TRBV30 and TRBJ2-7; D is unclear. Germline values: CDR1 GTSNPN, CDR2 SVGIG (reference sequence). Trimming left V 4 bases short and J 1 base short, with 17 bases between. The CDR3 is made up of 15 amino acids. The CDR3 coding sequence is TGTGCCTGGAACCTAAAGACGGAGATTTCCTACGAGCAGTACTTC. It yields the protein CAWNLKTEISYEQYF.

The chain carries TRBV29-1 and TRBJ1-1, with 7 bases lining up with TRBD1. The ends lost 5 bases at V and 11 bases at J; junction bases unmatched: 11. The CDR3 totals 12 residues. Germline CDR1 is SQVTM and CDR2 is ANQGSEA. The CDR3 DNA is TGCAGCGTTCCTGGACAGGCCCGGCGGGCTTTCTTT. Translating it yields CSVPGQARRAFF. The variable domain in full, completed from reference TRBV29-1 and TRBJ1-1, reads SAVISQKPSRDICQRGTSLTIQCQVDSQVTMMFWYRQQPGQSLTLIATANQGSEATYESGFVIDKFPISRPNLTFSTLTVSNMSPEDSSIYLCSVPGQARRAFFGQGTRLTVV.

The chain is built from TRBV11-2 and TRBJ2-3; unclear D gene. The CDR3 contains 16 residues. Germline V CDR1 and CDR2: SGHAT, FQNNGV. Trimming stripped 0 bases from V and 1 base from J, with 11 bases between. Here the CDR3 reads CASSLEVTPGTDTQYF. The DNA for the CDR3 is TGTGCCAGCAGCTTAGAGGTAACTCCTGGCACAGATACGCAGTATTTT.

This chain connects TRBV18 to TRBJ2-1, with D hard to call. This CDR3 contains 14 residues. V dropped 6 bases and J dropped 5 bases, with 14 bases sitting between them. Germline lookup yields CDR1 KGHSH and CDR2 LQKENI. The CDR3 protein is CASSQDSRNNEQFF. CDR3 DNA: TGTGCCAGCTCTCAGGATAGTCGCAACAATGAGCAGTTCTTC.

This CDR3 is CASRRQGTQGTEAFF. The DNA of the CDR3 is TGTGCCAGCAGACGACAGGGGACACAGGGCACTGAAGCTTTCTTT. The chain has TRBV6-5 and TRBJ1-1; 8 nucleotides line up with TRBD1. J was trimmed by 4 bases and V by 6 bases; bases with no gene match: 10. CDR1 and CDR2 (germline): MNHEY, SVGAGI. The CDR3 loop spans 15 amino acids.

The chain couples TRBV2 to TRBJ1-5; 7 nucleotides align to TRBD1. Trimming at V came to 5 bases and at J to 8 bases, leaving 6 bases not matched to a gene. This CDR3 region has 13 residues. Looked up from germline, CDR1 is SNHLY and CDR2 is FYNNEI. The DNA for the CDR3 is TGTGCCAGCAGTAGAGGGGGCCGGGAGCCCCAGCATTTT. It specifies CASSRGGREPQHF.

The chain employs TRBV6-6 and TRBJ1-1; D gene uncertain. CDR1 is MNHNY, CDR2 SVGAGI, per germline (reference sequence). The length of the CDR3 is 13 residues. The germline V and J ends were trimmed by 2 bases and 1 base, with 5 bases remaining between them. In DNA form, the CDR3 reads TGTGCCAGCAGTTACGAGGGGAACACTGAAGCTTTCTTT. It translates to CASSYEGNTEAFF.

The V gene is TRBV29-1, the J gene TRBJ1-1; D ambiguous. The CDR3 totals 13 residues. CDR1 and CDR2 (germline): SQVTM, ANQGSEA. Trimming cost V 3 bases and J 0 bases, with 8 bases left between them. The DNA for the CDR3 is TGCAGCGTTGATTTGTCCGTGAACACTGAAGCTTTCTTT. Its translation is CSVDLSVNTEAFF.

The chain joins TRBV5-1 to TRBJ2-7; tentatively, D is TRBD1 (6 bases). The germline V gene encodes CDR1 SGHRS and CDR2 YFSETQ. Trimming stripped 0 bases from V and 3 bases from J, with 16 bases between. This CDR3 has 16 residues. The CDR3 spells CASSLGWLDRIYEQYF. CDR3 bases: TGCGCCAGCAGCTTGGGATGGCTTGACAGGATCTACGAGCAGTACTTC. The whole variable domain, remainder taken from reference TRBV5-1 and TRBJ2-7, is KAGVTQTPRYLIKTRGQQVTLSCSPISGHRSVSWYQQTPGQGLQFLFEYFSETQRNKGNFPGRFSGRQFSNSRSEMNVSTLELGDSALYLCASSLGWLDRIYEQYFGPGTRLTVT.

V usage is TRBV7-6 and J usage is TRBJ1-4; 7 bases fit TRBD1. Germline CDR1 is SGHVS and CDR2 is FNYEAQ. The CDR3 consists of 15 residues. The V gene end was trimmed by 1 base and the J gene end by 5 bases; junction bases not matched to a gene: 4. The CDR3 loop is CASSLGTGLNEKLFF. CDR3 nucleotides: TGTGCCAGCAGCTTAGGGACAGGCCTAAATGAAAAACTGTTTTTT.

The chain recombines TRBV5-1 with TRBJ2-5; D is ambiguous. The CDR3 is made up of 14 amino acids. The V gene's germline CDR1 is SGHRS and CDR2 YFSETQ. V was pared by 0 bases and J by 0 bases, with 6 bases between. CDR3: CASSLAAYQETQYF. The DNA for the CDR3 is TGCGCCAGCAGCTTGGCCGCGTACCAAGAGACCCAGTACTTC.

In nucleotides, the CDR3 is TGCAGCGTTGATGGGGGGACAGGGAAACCCACCTACAATGAGCAGTTCTTC. This sequence encodes CSVDGGTGKPTYNEQFF. The J gene is TRBJ2-1, the V gene TRBV29-1, with 9 bases aligning to TRBD1. Per germline, CDR1 SQVTM and CDR2 ANQGSEA. V lost 3 bases, J lost 2 bases, and 11 bases stayed unmatched. The CDR3 totals 17 residues.

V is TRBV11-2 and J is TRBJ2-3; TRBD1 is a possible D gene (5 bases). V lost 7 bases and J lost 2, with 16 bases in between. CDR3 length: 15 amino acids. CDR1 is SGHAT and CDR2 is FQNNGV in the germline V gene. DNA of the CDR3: TGTGCCAGCACATCCAAGGGGCTGTTCACAGATACGCAGTATTTT. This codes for CASTSKGLFTDTQYF. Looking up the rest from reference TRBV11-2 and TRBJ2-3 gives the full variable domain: EAGVAQSPRYKIIEKRQSVAFWCNPISGHATLYWYQQILGQGPKLLIQFQNNGVVDDSQLPKDRFSAERLKGVDSTLKIQPAKLEDSAVYLCASTSKGLFTDTQYFGPGTRLTVL.

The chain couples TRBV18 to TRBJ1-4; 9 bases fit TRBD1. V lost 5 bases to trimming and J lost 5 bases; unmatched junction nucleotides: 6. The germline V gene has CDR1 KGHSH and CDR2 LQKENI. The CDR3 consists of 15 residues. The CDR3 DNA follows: TGTGCCAGCTCAGAAGACAGGGGGGGAAATGAAAAACTGTTTTTT. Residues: CASSEDRGGNEKLFF.

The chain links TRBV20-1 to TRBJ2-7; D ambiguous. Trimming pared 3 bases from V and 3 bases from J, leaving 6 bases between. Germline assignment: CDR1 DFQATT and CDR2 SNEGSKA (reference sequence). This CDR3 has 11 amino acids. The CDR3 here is CSASDNYEQYF. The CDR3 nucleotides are TGCAGTGCTAGTGACAACTACGAGCAGTACTTC.

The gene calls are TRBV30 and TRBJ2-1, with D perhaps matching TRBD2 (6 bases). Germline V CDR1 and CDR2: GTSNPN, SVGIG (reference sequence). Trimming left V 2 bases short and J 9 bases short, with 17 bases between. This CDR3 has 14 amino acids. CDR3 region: CAWSQAGSFGEQFF. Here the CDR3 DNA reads TGTGCCTGGAGTCAGGCGGGGTCGTTTGGTGAGCAGTTCTTC.

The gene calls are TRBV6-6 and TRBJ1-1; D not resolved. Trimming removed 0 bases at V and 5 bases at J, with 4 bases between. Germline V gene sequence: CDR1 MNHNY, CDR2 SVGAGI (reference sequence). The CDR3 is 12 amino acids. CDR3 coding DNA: TGTGCCAGCAGTTACTCGGAGACTGAAGCTTTCTTT. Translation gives CASSYSETEAFF.

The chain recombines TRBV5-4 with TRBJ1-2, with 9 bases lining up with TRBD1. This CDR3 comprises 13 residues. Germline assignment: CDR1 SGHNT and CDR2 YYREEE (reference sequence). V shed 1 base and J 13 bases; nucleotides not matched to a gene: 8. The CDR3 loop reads CASSLSRDREGTF. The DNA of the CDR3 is TGTGCCAGCAGCTTGTCGCGGGACAGGGAAGGCACCTTC.